This TCR beta chain was retrieved from a study of response to subunit inactivated influenza vaccine. Study-level points and caveats: The authors suggested that few new T cells are recruited per seasonal influenza vaccination.

The V segment lost 6 bases and the J segment 3 bases; nucleotides outside the gene matches: 5. This CDR3 region has 13 residues. Per the germline V gene, CDR1 is SEHNR and CDR2 is FQNEAQ (reference sequence). This clonotype was picked up a small number of times. The antigen remains unidentified. TCRdb re-analysed the RT-PCR reads in MiXCR, keeping a single row per CDR3 protein. This table has around 850,000 distinct CDR3 sequences, about 18% appearing once. The rearrangement links TRBV7-9 to TRBJ2-7; 7 nucleotides line up with TRBD1. Source: PBMCs from blood, taken roughly 5 days after vaccination. This TCR came from a man aged 45 to 65 who received an inactivated influenza vaccine. The CDR3: CASSRRDSYEQYF. In DNA, the CDR3 is TGTGCCAGCAGTCGCCGGGACAGCTACGAGCAGTACTTC.